This entry is about one T cell receptor (beta chain). Its antigen is undetermined. J was trimmed by 0 bases and V by 3 bases; bases with no gene match: 8. The CDR3 is 18 residues long. Amplification of TCR beta CDR3 regions used RNA transcripts. In the first round, RT-PCR was carried out with HTBI primers, and a multiplex PCR formed the second round. One entry per CDR3 protein results from TCRdb running MiXCR on the multiplex PCR reads. The data hold over a million distinct CDR3 sequences, with less than 45% observed a single time. The data belong to a study of Graves' ophthalmopathy and Graves' hyperthyroidism. Study context: Hyperthyroidism counted as stable given no ophthalmopathy within 18 months of follow-up.

Overall study results and limits: Most expanded clonotypes in thyroid above 0.001 frequency also showed up in blood. Predictions made by the model for ophthalmopathy progression reached roughly 70% sensitivity and almost 75% specificity.

Hyperthyroidism patients, aged 18 to 65, were newly diagnosed, under 2 months' duration. The receptor comes from an adult man with Graves' hyperthyroidism. Sample: peripheral blood or thyroid tissue (not recorded which). This chain uses TRBV12-3 or TRBV12-4 with TRBJ2-6; 7 bases map to TRBD1. The CDR3 reads CASSFRTGPSSGANVLTF. CDR3 coding DNA: TGTGCCAGCAGTTTTCGGACAGGACCAAGCTCTGGGGCCAACGTCCTGACTTTC.